Listed here is a single T cell receptor beta chain. Only a few counts were recorded for this clone. Its antigen is unknown. No qualities accompany the bases; no much larger clone lies one base away. Another Seattle source contributed samples from volunteer blood donors who had recovered from COVID-19. Collaborating institutions collected whole blood in K2EDTA tubes following their own protocols. For TCRbeta analysis, collaborators shipped samples as frozen whole blood, isolated PBMCs, or DNA extracted from either of those sample types. For this chain, trimming is 7 bases at the V end and 4 bases at the J end, and the number of junction bases without a gene match is 4. Per the germline V gene, MDHEN is the CDR1 and SYDVKM is the CDR2. The CDR3, cysteine through phenylalanine, is 13 amino acids long. Just the 39-base CDR3 DNA is kept, in frame starting at base 1. This entry is derived from a study of blood T cell repertoires in COVID-19 (dated by TCRdb to the early 2020s). With regard to the full study: Samples covering the acute and convalescent phases of COVID-19 were provided by collaborators in the United States, Italy and Spain. The material from the prospective study consisted of cDNA or gDNA derived from T cells, B-cell-depleted T cells, or PBMCs. Subjects who had been exposed to COVID-19, were actively infected with it, or had recovered from it provided the deeply sampled blood TCRbeta repertoires that made up the dataset. The repertoires were released in a freely available public database intended as a resource for research on the immune response to SARS-CoV-2. The samples were drawn from the first 160 participants of the ongoing ImmuneRACE study and from more than 1,000 subjects provided by 6 global collaborators. Sample metadata almost always included a de-identified subject ID, COVID-19 status, age in years and sex. Where available, HLA class I and class II types were taken from metadata supplied by the sample provider and were not determined by assay-based typing.

The research as a whole found: Clinical and demographic metadata were provided uncurated, with the amount varying by source and participant.

The immunoSEQ Assay, a bias-controlled multiplex PCR, was used to amplify TCRbeta CDR3 regions from genomic DNA. From the authors' description of their analysis: The number of nucleated cells in each sample was estimated by amplification of reference gene primers within the assay. To quantify the absolute abundance of each unique TCRbeta CDR3 rearrangement, sequence reads were collapsed and filtered. For each sample, productive Simpson clonality was calculated as the square root of Simpson's diversity index across productive rearrangements. The table comes from immuneACCESS by way of TCRdb, which keeps in-frame sequences with V and J called. Part of the clones is missing from these tables; in studies checked, under half for an unresolved V gene and the rest for unknown reasons. The DNA was the basis for D and trimming; V, J and clone size are from that table. This sample comprises some 160,000 clones, more than 75% of them detected only once. The top ten clones comprise about 2.1% of the sample.

The rearranged segments are TRBV28 and TRBJ1-2; 9 nucleotides in the junction match TRBD1. Input material: peripheral blood. The TCR comes from a man in his fifties who had recovered from COVID-19. CDR3 sequence: CASISQGAYGYTF. In nucleotide form, the sequence is TGTGCCAGCATCTCACAGGGGGCCTATGGCTACACCTTC.